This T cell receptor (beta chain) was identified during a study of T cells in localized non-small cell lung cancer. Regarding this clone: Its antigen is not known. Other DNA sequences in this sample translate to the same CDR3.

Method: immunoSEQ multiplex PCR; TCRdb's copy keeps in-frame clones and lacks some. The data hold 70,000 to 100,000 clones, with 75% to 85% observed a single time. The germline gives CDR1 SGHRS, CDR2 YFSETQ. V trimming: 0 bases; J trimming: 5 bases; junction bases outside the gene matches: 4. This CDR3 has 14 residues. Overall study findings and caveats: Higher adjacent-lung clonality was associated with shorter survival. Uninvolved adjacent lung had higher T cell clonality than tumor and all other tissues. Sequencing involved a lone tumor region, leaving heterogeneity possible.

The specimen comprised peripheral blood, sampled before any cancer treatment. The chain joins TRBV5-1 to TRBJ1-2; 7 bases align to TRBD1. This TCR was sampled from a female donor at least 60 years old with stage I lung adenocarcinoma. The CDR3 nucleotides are TGCGCCAGCAGCTTGGGACAGGGAAGTTATGGCTACACCTTC. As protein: CASSLGQGSYGYTF. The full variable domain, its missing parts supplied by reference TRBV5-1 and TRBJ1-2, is KAGVTQTPRYLIKTRGQQVTLSCSPISGHRSVSWYQQTPGQGLQFLFEYFSETQRNKGNFPGRFSGRQFSNSRSEMNVSTLELGDSALYLCASSLGQGSYGYTFGSGTRLTVV.